A single sample is the source of the 16 T cell receptor beta chains below, sequenced in a study of T cell changes during pregnancy in multiple sclerosis. TCRdb keeps only in-frame clones here, not all; method: immunoSEQ multiplex PCR. The sample lists 40,000 or so clones, about 92% seen once, with roughly 5.4% in the top ten. Sample: peripheral blood, taken in the third trimester of pregnancy. The receptors stem from a female donor in good health, enrolled as a control in a pregnancy study.

The chain recombines TRBV6-5 with TRBJ2-7, with 7 nucleotides matching TRBD1. This CDR3 contains 15 residues. Looked up from germline, CDR1 is MNHEY and CDR2 is SVGAGI. V was clipped by 6 bases and J by 3 bases; unmatched bases: 11. The CDR3 here is CASSPRGTANYEQYF. The CDR3 DNA is TGTGCCAGCAGCCCACGAGGGACAGCCAACTACGAGCAGTACTTC.

The CDR3 DNA follows: TGTGCCAGTAGTCCCCGGGACAGGGGGGGCACAGATACGCAGTATTTT. It specifies CASSPRDRGGTDTQYF. The chain has TRBV19 and TRBJ2-3; TRBD1 matches at 11 bases. This CDR3 spans 16 amino acids. In germline, CDR1 is LNHDA, CDR2 SQIVND (reference sequence). The V segment lost 5 bases and the J segment 1 base; nucleotides outside the gene matches: 5.

The chain links TRBV9 to TRBJ2-2; TRBD2 might be the D (5 bases). This CDR3 has 14 residues. Trimming took off 0 bases at V and 8 bases at J, with 11 bases between the two ends. Germline loops: CDR1 SGDLS, CDR2 YYNGEE. The CDR3, as DNA: TGTGCCAGCAGCGTAGTCGCGGGCTTGGGGGAGCTGTTTTTT. Translated, it gives CASSVVAGLGELFF.

The gene calls are TRBV6-1 and TRBJ1-1, with D possibly TRBD1 on 5 matching bases. This CDR3 region has 13 residues. The germline gives CDR1 MNHNS, CDR2 SASEGT. V was shortened by 5 bases and J by 3 bases, with 10 bases between the two germline ends. CDR3 nucleotide sequence: TGTGCCAGCAGTAAATGGGGGGACACTGAAGCTTTCTTT. Encoded protein: CASSKWGDTEAFF.

The chain carries TRBV5-4 and TRBJ2-2, with 8 nucleotides matching TRBD2. Germline assignment: CDR1 SGHNT and CDR2 YYREEE (reference sequence). J lost 4 bases, V lost 5 bases, and 13 bases had no gene match. The CDR3 runs 17 residues. The CDR3 sequence: CASSDGGGRIGTGELFF. DNA of the CDR3: TGTGCCAGCAGTGACGGAGGCGGGAGGATTGGCACCGGGGAGCTGTTTTTT.

The rearrangement links TRBV7-6 to TRBJ2-3; TRBD2 matches at 13 bases. V lost 4 bases to trimming and J lost 5 bases; unmatched junction nucleotides: 15. This CDR3 has 19 amino acids. Germline CDR1 is SGHVS and CDR2 is FNYEAQ. CDR3 region: CASSYPLAGGQRMRDTQYF. The CDR3 bases are TGTGCCAGCAGCTACCCACTAGCGGGGGGGCAGAGAATGCGAGATACGCAGTATTTT. Using reference TRBV7-6 and TRBJ2-3 for the parts outside the CDR3, the full variable domain is GAGVSQSPRYKVTKRGQDVALRCDPISGHVSLYWYRQALGQGPEFLTYFNYEAQQDKSGLPNDRFSAERPEGSISTLTIQRTEQRDSAMYRCASSYPLAGGQRMRDTQYFGPGTRLTVL.

The J gene is TRBJ2-7, the V gene TRBV28, with D maybe TRBD2 (5 bases). Germline V gene sequence: CDR1 MDHEN, CDR2 SYDVKM. Trimming shortened V by 4 bases and J by 2 bases, and 12 bases separated the two germline ends. The CDR3 loop spans 14 amino acids. The CDR3: CASSYPRATYEQYF. In nucleotides, the CDR3 is TGTGCCAGCAGTTACCCGCGGGCTACCTACGAGCAGTACTTC.

This chain links TRBV28 with TRBJ1-2; D gene uncertain. The CDR3 consists of 15 residues. Trimming removed 3 bases at V and 8 bases at J, with 19 bases between. Germline V CDR1 and CDR2: MDHEN, SYDVKM. The CDR3 DNA follows: TGTGCCAGCAGTTTGGGCCAACCACTCGGCTCCGGCTACACCTTC. Protein: CASSLGQPLGSGYTF.

This rearrangement joins TRBV28 to TRBJ1-2; possible D gene TRBD1, 6 bases. This CDR3 spans 14 amino acids. The V gene's germline CDR1 is MDHEN and CDR2 SYDVKM. V lost 7 bases to trimming and J lost 2 bases, with 14 bases between them. In nucleotides, the CDR3 is TGTGCCAGCAAGAAAGGGGGACCGAACTATGGCTACACCTTC. Translation gives CASKKGGPNYGYTF.

The chain employs TRBV29-1 and TRBJ2-3, with 10 bases identical to TRBD2. V lost 7 bases, J lost 1 base, and 2 bases stayed unmatched. The CDR3 contains 13 residues. Germline CDR1 is SQVTM and CDR2 is ANQGSEA. CDR3 in amino acids: CSGGLAGTDTQYF. The CDR3 DNA is TGCAGCGGAGGACTAGCGGGCACAGATACGCAGTATTTT.

For the CDR3, the DNA is TGTGCCAGCAGCGGGGGACAGGTAAACGAGCAGTACTTC. It codes for CASSGGQVNEQYF. The chain combines TRBV5-4 with TRBJ2-7; the match to TRBD1 covers 8 bases. The V and J ends lost 4 bases and 5 bases, in that order; junction bases with no gene match: 5. This CDR3 has 13 residues. The V gene's germline CDR1 is SGHNT and CDR2 YYREEE (reference sequence).

The V call is TRBV9, the J call TRBJ2-2; TRBD2 matches 9 bases. The trim removed 2 bases at V and 7 bases at J, leaving 6 bases unmatched. Germline-derived CDR1 and CDR2 are SGDLS and YYNGEE. The CDR3 sequence is 15 residues long. In DNA, the CDR3 is TGTGCCAGCAGCGTGAGCGGGAGGCGGGGCGGGGAGCTGTTTTTT. Protein sequence: CASSVSGRRGGELFF. Using reference TRBV9 and TRBJ2-2 for the parts outside the CDR3, the full variable domain is DSGVTQTPKHLITATGQRVTLRCSPRSGDLSVYWYQQSLDQGLQFLIQYYNGEERAKGNILERFSAQQFPDLHSELNLSSLELGDSALYFCASSVSGRRGGELFFGEGSRLTVL.

The chain joins TRBV19 to TRBJ1-1; D unresolved. V lost 6 bases, J lost 5 bases, and 19 bases lay in between. CDR3 length equals 15 residues. The germline V gene encodes CDR1 LNHDA and CDR2 SQIVND (reference sequence). The CDR3 DNA reads as TGTGCCAGTAGCATCGGGGTGTACGGTCGTACTGAAGCTTTCTTT. This codes for CASSIGVYGRTEAFF. Full variable domain (outside the CDR3, taken from reference TRBV19 and TRBJ1-1): DGGITQSPKYLFRKEGQNVTLSCEQNLNHDAMYWYRQDPGQGLRLIYYSQIVNDFQKGDIAEGYSVSREKKESFPLTVTSAQKNPTAFYLCASSIGVYGRTEAFFGQGTRLTVV.

The genes are TRBV28 and TRBJ1-2; 9 bases are shared with TRBD1. V shed 5 bases, J shed 2 bases, and the junction held 6 bases outside the gene matches. This CDR3 contains 15 residues. Germline V lookup: CDR1 MDHEN, CDR2 SYDVKM. CDR3 DNA sequence: TGTGCCAGCAGTCTACAGGGGGCGGGGAACTATGGCTACACCTTC. Its translation: CASSLQGAGNYGYTF.

The chain couples TRBV5-4 to TRBJ2-7, with TRBD1 matching 12 bases. Per germline, CDR1 SGHNT and CDR2 YYREEE (reference sequence). The CDR3 has 15 residues. V was clipped by 1 base and J by 7 bases; unmatched bases: 6. The CDR3 protein is CASSLPGQGAGEQYF. CDR3 bases: TGTGCCAGCAGCTTGCCGGGACAGGGGGCTGGTGAGCAGTACTTC.

The V call is TRBV5-6, the J call TRBJ1-2, with 7 bases lining up with TRBD1. V dropped 3 bases and J dropped 4; count of bases not matched to a gene: 12. From germline, CDR1 is SGHDT and CDR2 YYEEEE. This CDR3 is 16 amino acids long. The CDR3 nucleotides read TGTGCCAGCAGCTGGAGGGGCCCGGGACAGCTCTATGGCTACACCTTC. It is translated as CASSWRGPGQLYGYTF.